This T cell receptor beta chain is drawn from a study of control samples from healthy donors and cancer patients. The table came from immunoSEQ multiplex PCR; TCRdb's copy has only in-frame clones and leaves some out. Among 120,000 or so clones listed, around 92% were seen once. This CDR3 has 11 amino acids. The V end was cut by 4 bases, the J end by 6 bases, with 7 bases between. Germline V gene sequence: CDR1 SGHAT, CDR2 FQNNGV. The specimen sequenced was blood. The sequence was obtained from a man aged 50 to 60 in good health. The V and J genes are TRBV11-2 and TRBJ2-7; no clear D. The CDR3, as DNA: TGTGCCAGCAGCTCTACGCGCGAGCAGTACTTC. Translating gives CASSSTREQYF.